This is a list of T cell receptor beta chains from one sample in a study of T cell repertoires in cytomegalovirus infection. TCRdb recomputed calls from the reads with MiXCR, one row per CDR3 protein. The sample holds hundreds of thousands of distinct CDR3 sequences, roughly a third seen once. These receptors are not linked to any known antigen. The sequenced sample was cultured PBMCs, obtained from culture after CMV antigen stimulation. The receptor set was obtained from a human donor in good health (CMV status not recorded). Some clones in this sample may be carry-over from other donors' samples. CDR3s include the opening cysteine and the closing phenylalanine or tryptophan. The order of the fields is J gene, D gene, clone size, CDR3 length, V gene, CDR3 DNA, CDR3 protein. A D gene is named only where the DNA matches it firmly. A clone size is listed for some rows: how often the clone was seen (once, few, many), or a class if it is expanded.

TRBJ2-3,-,many,16,TRBV7-9,TGTGCCAGCAGTTTGTTGGCCGGTTCGAGCACAGATACGCAGTATTTT,CASSLLAGSSTDTQYF
TRBJ2-1,TRBD2,-,15,TRBV15,TGTGCCACCAGCGGAGCGGGGGACTCCTACAATGAGCAGTTCTTC,CATSGAGDSYNEQFF
TRBJ1-2,TRBD1,few,18,TRBV6-5,TGTGCCAGCAGTTACTCTGACAGGGGGCTAGGTATAGGGTATGGCTACACCTTC,CASSYSDRGLGIGYGYTF
TRBJ2-7,-,many,16,TRBV28,TGTGCCAGCATCCCCCAGGAGGCAGGGAAGCGCTACGAGCAGTACTTC,CASIPQEAGKRYEQYF
TRBJ2-1,TRBD2,-,15,TRBV7-2,TGTGCCAGCGGTTTCACTAGCGGGGCAGACAATGAGCAGTTCTTC,CASGFTSGADNEQFF
TRBJ2-4,-,-,18,TRBV6-2/TRBV6-3,TGTGCCAGCAGTTCCGCCAGATCACTCCCGGGGGCCAAAAACATTCAGTACTTC,CASSSARSLPGAKNIQYF
TRBJ1-4,TRBD1,-,15,TRBV5-4,TGTGCCGGCAGCTCAACAGGGGAACCTAATGAAAAACTGTTTTTT,CAGSSTGEPNEKLFF
TRBJ1-4,-,-,14,TRBV20-1,TGCAGTGCTAGACCCGGGGCGGGGGATGAAAAACTGTTTTTT,CSARPGAGDEKLFF
TRBJ2-4,-,-,17,TRBV11-2,TGTGCCAGCAGCGCAGCTGGCGGAGCCCTTGGCAAAAACATTCAGTACTTC,CASSAAGGALGKNIQYF
TRBJ2-7,-,-,12,TRBV9,TGTGCCAGCAGTGGAGGCGGGGCGGTGCAGTACTTC,CASSGGGAVQYF
TRBJ1-2,-,-,13,TRBV27,TGTGCCAGCAGTTTAAATCGTTGGAGCGGCTACACCTTC,CASSLNRWSGYTF
TRBJ2-3,-,-,15,TRBV19,TGTGCCAGTAGGGAGTTTAGTAGATCGGGGGATACGCAGTATTTT,CASREFSRSGDTQYF
TRBJ1-2,-,-,15,TRBV6-2/TRBV6-3,TGTGCCAGCAGGGCTTGGGACTTGGCTAACTATGGCTACACCTTC,CASRAWDLANYGYTF
TRBJ2-5,TRBD1,once,14,TRBV6-5,TGTGCCAGCGCGACGACAGGGTGGTTAGAGACCCAGTACTTC,CASATTGWLETQYF
TRBJ2-1,-,-,17,TRBV4-1,TGCGCCAGCAGCCAGGACCGGGCCGAAAAGGGAAACAATGAGCAGTTCTTC,CASSQDRAEKGNNEQFF
TRBJ2-7,-,-,15,TRBV18,TGTGCCAGCTCACCACCGACCACCCGCCCCTACGAGCAGTACTTC,CASSPPTTRPYEQYF
TRBJ2-2,-,once,18,TRBV11-2,TGTGCCAGCAGCTTAGTTGTCGGTTACACCGCGAGGACCGGGGAGCTGGTTTTT,CASSLVVGYTARTGELVF
TRBJ1-2,-,few,16,TRBV7-6,TGTGCCAGCAGCTTGCGCCCCGGACAGCGAGTCTTTGGCTACACCTTC,CASSLRPGQRVFGYTF
TRBJ1-5,-,-,12,TRBV6-6,TGTGCCAGCGGGTATTTAAATCAGCCCCAGCATTTT,CASGYLNQPQHF
TRBJ2-1,-,few,14,TRBV7-2,TGTGCCAGCAGTCAGGGTGGGTCCTGGGATGAGCAGTTCTTC,CASSQGGSWDEQFF
TRBJ1-6,-,few,14,TRBV7-6,TGTGCCAGCAGCCTGGACGCGGGCAATTCACCCCTCCACTTT,CASSLDAGNSPLHF
TRBJ1-1,-,few,12,TRBV6-6,TGTGCCAGCAGTTATTCTGCCACTGAAGCTTTCTTT,CASSYSATEAFF
TRBJ1-4,-,few,15,TRBV2,TGTGCCAGCAGGTATAGACCTAGAGTGAGTGAAAAACTGTTTTTT,CASRYRPRVSEKLFF
TRBJ1-2,TRBD1,few,17,TRBV19,TGTGCCAGTAGTATAGATGCCCCGGGACAGGGGCACTATGGCTACACCTTC,CASSIDAPGQGHYGYTF
TRBJ1-4,-,-,16,TRBV4-1,TGCGCCAGCAGCCGTTTTCCCGGTGCAACTAATGAAAAACTGTTTTTT,CASSRFPGATNEKLFF
TRBJ1-4,-,-,15,TRBV20-1,TGCAGTGCTACCAGGGACTCTTCAACTAATGAAAAACTGTTTTTT,CSATRDSSTNEKLFF
TRBJ1-6,-,many,15,TRBV7-6,TGTGCCAGCAGCCCCGCGGCAGGTGTTTATTCACCCCTCCACTTT,CASSPAAGVYSPLHF
TRBJ1-2,TRBD1,many,16,TRBV7-2,TGTGCCAGCAGCTTAGTTGGGGGGGGGACAGGCTATGGCTACACCTTC,CASSLVGGGTGYGYTF
TRBJ2-1,-,-,17,TRBV20-1,TGCAGTGCTAGAATTTTGCAGGATGTTTGGTCCTACAATGAGCAGTTCTTC,CSARILQDVWSYNEQFF
TRBJ2-1,TRBD1,-,13,TRBV7-2,TGTGCCAGCAGCTTCACAGGGGCATATGAGCAGTTCTTC,CASSFTGAYEQFF
TRBJ1-1,-,once,13,TRBV10-3,TGTGCCATCAGTGAGTCGGGGTTCACTGAAGCTTTCTTT,CAISESGFTEAFF
TRBJ2-6,TRBD1,-,19,TRBV19,TGTGCCAGTAGTCCGCCCCCCGGGACAGCGGTAGGGTGGGCCAACGTCCTGACTTTC,CASSPPPGTAVGWANVLTF
TRBJ1-1,-,many,13,TRBV12-3/TRBV12-4,TGTGCCAGCAGCTCGACTCCGGGACCTGAAGCTTTCTTT,CASSSTPGPEAFF
TRBJ1-1,TRBD1,few,16,TRBV19,TGTGCCAGTAGCGATCCGGGACAGGGAGGCGGCACTGAAGCTTTCTTT,CASSDPGQGGGTEAFF
TRBJ1-5,-,-,14,TRBV27,TGTGCCAGCAGTTTTGTTGACGGCAATCAGCCCCAGCATTTT,CASSFVDGNQPQHF
TRBJ2-1,-,many,13,TRBV12-3/TRBV12-4,TGTGCCAGCAGTGTGCTGTCCTACAATGAGCAGTTCTTC,CASSVLSYNEQFF
TRBJ2-1,TRBD2,few,16,TRBV11-2,TGTGCCAGCAGCCTGATGGGACTAGCGGTTCCAAATGAGCAGTTCTTC,CASSLMGLAVPNEQFF
TRBJ1-4,TRBD1,few,15,TRBV6-6,TGTGCCAGCAGCTCCCCCCAGGGGGGGAACGAAAAACTGTTTTTT,CASSSPQGGNEKLFF
TRBJ1-5,-,-,14,TRBV9,TGTGCCAGCAGCGTAGATTTAGGAGATCAGCCCCAGCATTTT,CASSVDLGDQPQHF
TRBJ2-1,-,-,13,TRBV29-1,TGCAGCTCAAGGCCGGACTCCTACAATGAGCAGTTCTTC,CSSRPDSYNEQFF
TRBJ2-7,-,-,14,TRBV4-3,TGCGCCAGCAGCCAAGATATGACTAGCTACGAGCAGTACTTC,CASSQDMTSYEQYF
TRBJ2-7,TRBD2,-,14,TRBV20-1,TGCAGTGCTAGAGATTCGGGGGGGGGGGGGGAGCAGTACTTC,CSARDSGGGGEQYF
TRBJ1-2,-,-,14,TRBV7-6,TGTGCCAGCAGCTCCTTCCGGGGGAAGGATGGCTACACCTTC,CASSSFRGKDGYTF
TRBJ2-5,TRBD1,-,13,TRBV30,TGTGCCTGGAATCACAGGGGAGAGCAGACCCAGTACTTC,CAWNHRGEQTQYF
TRBJ2-3,-,-,13,TRBV20-1,TGCAGCACCCGGCGAGGGAGCGCAGATACGCAGTATTTT,CSTRRGSADTQYF
TRBJ1-1,-,many,11,TRBV7-2,TGTGCCAGCAGCTTATGGAATGAAGCTTTCTTT,CASSLWNEAFF
TRBJ2-7,-,-,15,TRBV19,TGTGCCAGTAGTGTCAAAGGGGAGAGCTCCTACGAGCAGTACTTC,CASSVKGESSYEQYF
TRBJ2-3,-,-,17,TRBV7-6,TGTGCCAGCAGCTTATTAAGAGCGGGCGAATTCACAGATACGCAGTATTTT,CASSLLRAGEFTDTQYF
TRBJ2-1,-,few,17,TRBV5-6,TGTGCCAGCAGCTGGGTACAGGGAGGGGGAGGGAACAATGAGCAGTTCTTC,CASSWVQGGGGNNEQFF
TRBJ2-2,-,few,14,TRBV7-2,TGTGCCAGCAGTCGCCTCACGAACACCGGGGAGCTGTTTTTT,CASSRLTNTGELFF
TRBJ2-1,-,few,14,TRBV2,TGTGCCAGCAGTGTCATGTCGGTCTACAATGAGCAGTTCTTC,CASSVMSVYNEQFF
TRBJ1-3,-,few,11,TRBV12-3/TRBV12-4,TGTGCCAGCAGTTTAGGGGCCATTAGTCATTTT,CASSLGAISHF
TRBJ1-1,-,few,11,TRBV7-9,TGTGCCAGCAGCTTGGGCGGGGGGGATTTCTTT,CASSLGGGDFF
TRBJ2-1,TRBD2,once,14,TRBV10-3,TGTGCCACACTAGCGGACGCCTCCTACAATGAGCAGTTCTTC,CATLADASYNEQFF
TRBJ2-3,-,-,18,TRBV19,TGTGCCAGTAGTATAGCTCCCTGGGGGGCGGTTGTCACAGATACGCAGTATTTT,CASSIAPWGAVVTDTQYF
TRBJ2-5,-,few,11,TRBV20-1,TGCAGTGGAGGGGATACGGAGACCCAGTACTTC,CSGGDTETQYF